This TCR beta chain was sequenced in a study of OX40 agonist ivuxolimab in advanced cancers. Trimming removed 5 bases from V and 6 bases from J, with 11 bases in between. The CDR3 has 12 residues. Per the germline V gene, CDR1 is MNHNS and CDR2 is SASEGT. Repertoires were generated with immunoSEQ multiplex PCR, while TCRdb's copy carries only in-frame clones and drops some. The sample consists of about 39,000 clones, roughly 92% of them appearing once. Sequencing used CD4+ or CD8+ T cells sorted from blood, obtained in a trial of the OX40 agonist ivuxolimab. The TCR originated in an adult with an advanced solid tumor such as melanoma, head and neck, liver or kidney cancer. The chain links TRBV6-1 to TRBJ2-7, with D unclear. The CDR3 nucleotides read TGTGCCAGCAGTTGGGTCGGCGCCGAGCAGTACTTC. It yields the protein CASSWVGAEQYF.